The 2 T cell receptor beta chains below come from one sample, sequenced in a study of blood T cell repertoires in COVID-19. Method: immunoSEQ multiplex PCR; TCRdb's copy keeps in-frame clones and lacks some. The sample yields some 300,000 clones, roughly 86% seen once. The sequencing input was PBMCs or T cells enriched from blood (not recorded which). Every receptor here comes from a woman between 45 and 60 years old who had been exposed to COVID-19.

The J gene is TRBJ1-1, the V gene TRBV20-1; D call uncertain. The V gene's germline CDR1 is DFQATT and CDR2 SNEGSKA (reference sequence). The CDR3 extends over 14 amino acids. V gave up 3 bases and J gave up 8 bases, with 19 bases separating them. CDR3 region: CSASIRRALREAFF. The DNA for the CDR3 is TGCAGTGCTAGTATCAGGCGAGCCCTAAGGGAAGCTTTCTTT.

The CDR3 loop reads CASSTGQYFNYGYTF. CDR3 DNA: TGTGCCAGCAGCACAGGACAGTACTTTAACTATGGCTACACCTTC. This rearrangement joins TRBV9 to TRBJ1-2; tentative D call: TRBD1 (6 bases). The ends were cut back, 4 bases at V and 1 base at J, with 14 bases in the middle. CDR1 SGDLS and CDR2 YYNGEE come from the germline V gene. This CDR3 has 15 amino acids.